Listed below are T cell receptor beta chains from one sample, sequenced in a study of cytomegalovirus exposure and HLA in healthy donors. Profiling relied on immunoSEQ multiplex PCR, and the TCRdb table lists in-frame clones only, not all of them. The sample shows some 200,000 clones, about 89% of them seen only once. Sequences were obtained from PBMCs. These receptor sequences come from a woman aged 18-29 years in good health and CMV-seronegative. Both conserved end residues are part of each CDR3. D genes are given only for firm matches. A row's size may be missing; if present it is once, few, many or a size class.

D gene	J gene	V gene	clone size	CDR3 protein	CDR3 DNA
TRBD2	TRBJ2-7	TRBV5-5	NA	CASSTTSGRVWDEQYF	TGTGCCAGCAGCACGACTAGCGGGAGGGTATGGGATGAGCAGTACTTC
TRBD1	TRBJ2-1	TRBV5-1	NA	CASSLGTGRNEQFF	TGCGCCAGCAGCTTGGGGACAGGGCGGAATGAGCAGTTCTTC
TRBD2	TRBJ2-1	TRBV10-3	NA	CAISESSSGTYNEQFF	TGTGCCATCAGTGAGTCGTCTAGCGGAACCTACAATGAGCAGTTCTTC
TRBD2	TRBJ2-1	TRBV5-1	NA	CASSLELAGGPHEQFF	TGCGCCAGCAGCTTGGAACTGGCGGGGGGGCCCCATGAGCAGTTCTTC
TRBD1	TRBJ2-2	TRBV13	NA	CASSRTGDTGELFF	TGTGCCAGCAGCCGGACAGGAGACACCGGGGAGCTGTTTTTT
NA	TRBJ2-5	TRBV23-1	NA	CASRPGPRLGETQYF	TGCGCCAGCAGACCCGGGCCCCGACTAGGGGAGACCCAGTACTTC
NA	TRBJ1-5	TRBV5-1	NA	CASGLDQGSPQHF	TGCGCCAGTGGACTAGACCAGGGATCTCCCCAGCATTTT
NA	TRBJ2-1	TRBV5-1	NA	CASSIQGNEQFF	TGCGCCAGCAGCATACAGGGCAATGAGCAGTTCTTC
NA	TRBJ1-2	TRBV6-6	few	CASSPVPSYGYTF	TGTGCCAGCAGTCCGGTCCCCTCCTATGGCTACACCTTC
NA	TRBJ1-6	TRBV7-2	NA	CASSLEQLNSPLHF	TGTGCCAGCAGCTTAGAACAGTTAAATTCACCCCTCCACTTT
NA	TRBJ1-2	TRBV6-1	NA	CASWPTFNYGYTF	TGTGCCAGTTGGCCCACCTTTAACTATGGCTACACCTTC
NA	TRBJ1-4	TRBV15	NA	CATSRSEGHNEKLFF	TGTGCCACCAGCAGGTCTGAGGGACATAATGAAAAACTGTTTTTT